This note documents a single TCR beta chain sequence. The data stem from a study of blood T cell repertoires in COVID-19. Study-level information: Specimens from acute and convalescent COVID-19 originated in the United States, Italy and Spain. PBMCs, B-cell-depleted T cells, or T cells were the source of the cDNA or gDNA that made up the material.

The V segment lost 2 bases and the J segment 2 bases; nucleotides outside the gene matches: 24. CDR1 and CDR2 (germline): PRHDT, FYEKMQ (reference sequence). This CDR3 region has 23 residues. As originally analysed: For nucleated cells, counts were estimated from reference gene primer amplification. This table comes from immunoSEQ multiplex PCR, and its TCRdb copy is limited to in-frame clones, with some not included. That table supplies the V and J calls and clone size; D and trimming were determined from the DNA. Of 100,000 to 150,000 clones in the sample, 88% were seen once. The chain is built from TRBV13 and TRBJ2-3; TRBD2 agrees at 11 bases. Sequenced sample: peripheral blood. This TCR was recovered from a woman in her 50s with active or convalescent COVID-19. The CDR3 is CASSLSRHAGLADSGLATDTQYF. The CDR3 region has the DNA TGTGCCAGCAGCTTATCCCGCCACGCGGGACTAGCGGACTCAGGTTTAGCCACAGATACGCAGTATTTT.